Shown below are 21 T cell receptor beta chains from a single sample sequenced in a study of blood T cell repertoires in COVID-19. Generated by immunoSEQ multiplex PCR, the TCRdb table keeps only in-frame clones and is missing some. The sample has some 160,000 clones, about four fifths seen once. Sequencing was performed on peripheral blood. These receptors originate from a woman of 80 years or more with acute or convalescent COVID-19.

This chain joins TRBV5-8 and TRBJ2-1, with 11 bases identical to TRBD2. Germline V CDR1 and CDR2: SGHTS, YDEGEE. The CDR3 length is 15 residues. J lost 5 bases, V lost 2 bases, and 3 bases had no gene match. CDR3 bases: TGTGCCAGCAGCTTACTAGCGGGGGCTAACAATGAGCAGTTCTTC. Its translation is CASSLLAGANNEQFF.

The chain has TRBV5-1 and TRBJ2-1, with D tentatively TRBD1 (6 bases). The CDR3 contains 15 residues. Deletions cut 2 bases from V and 7 bases from J, with 16 bases between. CDR1 and CDR2 (germline): SGHRS, YFSETQ. CDR3 loop: CASSLQGGEWNEQFF. The CDR3 DNA follows: TGCGCCAGCAGCTTACAGGGTGGGGAATGGAATGAGCAGTTCTTC.

This sequence joins TRBV19 and TRBJ1-5, with TRBD1 identical over 7 bases. The CDR3 length is 16 residues. Germline-derived CDR1 and CDR2 are LNHDA and SQIVND (reference sequence). Losses at the gene ends were 5 bases for V and 2 bases for J; bases not matched to a gene: 9. CDR3 sequence (DNA): TGTGCCAGTAGTCAGTACAGGGGAAGCGGCAATCAGCCCCAGCATTTT. Amino acid sequence: CASSQYRGSGNQPQHF.

The chain has TRBV19 and TRBJ1-1; D is uncertain. The V end was cut by 0 bases, the J end by 3 bases, with 14 bases between. The CDR3 loop spans 16 amino acids. Germline CDR1 LNHDA, CDR2 SQIVND (reference sequence). The CDR3 nucleotides are TGTGCCAGTAGTATAGATCAAACTCTCTCGGACACTGAAGCTTTCTTT. Translation gives CASSIDQTLSDTEAFF.

The rearrangement joins TRBV6-5 to TRBJ2-1; perhaps TRBD2 as D (5 bases). Looked up from germline, CDR1 is MNHEY and CDR2 is SVGAGI. V lost 3 bases, J lost 3 bases, and 12 bases lay in between. The length of the CDR3 is 15 residues. CDR3 nucleotides: TGTGCCAGCAGTTATCTAGGAGGAGACTACAATGAGCAGTTCTTC. It encodes CASSYLGGDYNEQFF.

The chain has TRBV29-1 and TRBJ2-7; 8 positions match TRBD2. The trim removed 7 bases at V and 7 bases at J, leaving 6 bases unmatched. Germline V gives CDR1 SQVTM, CDR2 ANQGSEA. The CDR3 length is 11 residues. CDR3 loop: CSGGGSREQYF. CDR3 bases: TGCAGCGGCGGGGGGTCACGGGAGCAGTACTTC.

The chain carries TRBV19 and TRBJ1-5, with 7 positions matching TRBD1. The CDR3 sequence is 17 residues long. Germline CDR1 LNHDA, CDR2 SQIVND (reference sequence). Trimming cost V 3 bases and J 5 bases; bases outside gene matches: 13. The CDR3 sequence: CASSMSQGDGVYQPQHF. For the CDR3, the DNA is TGTGCCAGTAGTATGAGTCAGGGGGATGGTGTCTATCAGCCCCAGCATTTT.

This clone was counted a few times. CDR3 bases: TGTGCCAGCACCTCTAGAGGGTTAGCCACAGATACGCAGTATTTT. The encoded protein is CASTSRGLATDTQYF. The genes are TRBV28 and TRBJ2-3; D may be TRBD2 (5 bases). CDR1 and CDR2 from the germline V gene are MDHEN and SYDVKM. Trimming removed 7 bases from V and 2 bases from J, with 16 bases in between. This CDR3 region has 15 residues.

This chain joins TRBV5-1 and TRBJ2-7; 8 nucleotides line up with TRBD1. In germline, CDR1 is SGHRS, CDR2 YFSETQ. The junction had 6 bases not matched to a gene; V was cut back by 2 bases and J by 5 bases. This CDR3 has 14 residues. The CDR3 DNA is TGCGCCAGCAGCTTTAGGCAGGGGGCTCACGAGCAGTACTTC. Its protein product is CASSFRQGAHEQYF.

V usage is TRBV27 and J usage is TRBJ2-3, with 13 bases fitting TRBD2. CDR1 is MNHEY and CDR2 is SMNVEV in the germline V gene (reference sequence). This CDR3 comprises 19 residues. J lost 0 bases, V lost 0 bases, and 6 bases had no gene match. The CDR3 DNA is TGTGCCAGCAGTTTATCAGGGACTAGCGGGGCCCCTAGCACAGATACGCAGTATTTT. Residues: CASSLSGTSGAPSTDTQYF.

The V call is TRBV28, the J call TRBJ1-3; D is ambiguous. The germline gives CDR1 MDHEN, CDR2 SYDVKM. The CDR3 consists of 13 residues. The germline V and J ends were trimmed by 2 bases and 4 bases, with 6 bases remaining between them. CDR3 loop: CASSLPQGNTIYF. CDR3 bases: TGTGCCAGCAGTTTACCTCAGGGAAACACCATATATTTT.

The genes are TRBV5-1 and TRBJ2-2; TRBD2 matches 14 bases. The germline CDR1 and CDR2 sequences are SGHRS and YFSETQ. The CDR3 loop spans 18 amino acids. V dropped 4 bases and J dropped 5; count of bases not matched to a gene: 10. The CDR3 sequence: CASSTGLAGGLGTGELFF. The CDR3 coding sequence is TGCGCCAGCAGCACCGGACTAGCGGGAGGATTAGGGACCGGGGAGCTGTTTTTT.

The rearrangement joins TRBV7-9 to TRBJ2-1, with TRBD1 as a possible D gene (6 bases). The CDR3 extends over 14 amino acids. V lost 6 bases, J lost 4 bases, and 13 bases lay in between. Germline lookup yields CDR1 SEHNR and CDR2 FQNEAQ (reference sequence). The CDR3 DNA is TGTGCCAGCAGTCAACCGGACAGTTACAATGAGCAGTTCTTC. It specifies CASSQPDSYNEQFF.

The chain recombines TRBV5-1 with TRBJ2-7; no reliable D call. CDR3 length: 13 residues. The V gene's germline CDR1 is SGHRS and CDR2 YFSETQ. V lost 1 base to trimming and J lost 3 bases, with 8 bases between them. The CDR3 DNA reads as TGCGCCAGCAGCTTGCCGCCGGGCTACGAGCAGTACTTC. Encoded protein: CASSLPPGYEQYF.

The CDR3 loop reads CASSQRDRSGYTF. The DNA of the CDR3 is TGCGCCAGCAGCCAAAGGGACAGATCTGGCTACACCTTC. V is TRBV4-3 and J is TRBJ1-2, with TRBD1 identical over 7 bases. CDR3 size: 13 residues. Germline values: CDR1 LGHNA, CDR2 YSLEER. V lost 2 bases, J lost 7 bases, and 4 bases stayed unmatched.

The chain couples TRBV28 to TRBJ1-2; no clear D. The V end was cut by 11 bases, the J end by 6 bases, with 16 bases between. The CDR3 is 12 residues long. The germline V gene encodes CDR1 MDHEN and CDR2 SYDVKM. The chain's CDR3 is CASLETRHGYTF. The CDR3 bases are TGTGCCTCACTTGAGACTAGGCATGGCTACACCTTC.

This chain links TRBV5-1 with TRBJ2-3; D might be TRBD1 (5 bases). V was trimmed by 0 bases and J by 5 bases, leaving 16 bases between them. Germline CDR1 is SGHRS and CDR2 is YFSETQ. The CDR3 loop spans 16 amino acids. This CDR3 is CASSLEQARAGDTQYF. CDR3 sequence (DNA): TGCGCCAGCAGCTTGGAACAGGCTCGGGCTGGAGATACGCAGTATTTT. The variable domain in full, with the rest retrieved from reference TRBV5-1 and TRBJ2-3, is KAGVTQTPRYLIKTRGQQVTLSCSPISGHRSVSWYQQTPGQGLQFLFEYFSETQRNKGNFPGRFSGRQFSNSRSEMNVSTLELGDSALYLCASSLEQARAGDTQYFGPGTRLTVL.

This chain joins TRBV29-1 and TRBJ2-2, with TRBD1 identical over 12 bases. Trimming removed 6 bases from V and 5 bases from J; junction bases left unmatched: 4. There are 14 residues in the CDR3. Germline V gene data show CDR1 as SQVTM and CDR2 as ANQGSEA. CDR3 in DNA: TGCAGCGTGGCGGGACAGGGGGCAACCGGGGAGCTGTTTTTT. This encodes CSVAGQGATGELFF.

As DNA, the CDR3 is TGTGCCAGCAGTTTTTACAGGGGTACTGAAGCTTTCTTT. It encodes CASSFYRGTEAFF. The rearrangement links TRBV6-2 or TRBV6-3 to TRBJ1-1; 7 nucleotides match TRBD1. The junction had 4 bases not matched to a gene; V was cut back by 4 bases and J by 5 bases. From germline, CDR1 is MNHEY and CDR2 SVGEGT. CDR3 length: 13 residues.

The V gene is TRBV18, the J gene TRBJ1-4; 10 nucleotides agree with TRBD1. Trimming cost V 2 bases and J 7 bases; bases outside gene matches: 4. CDR1 is KGHSH, CDR2 LQKENI, per germline. The CDR3 is 15 residues long. The CDR3 protein is CASSPNGQGVEKLFF. CDR3 DNA: TGTGCCAGCTCACCAAATGGACAGGGGGTTGAAAAACTGTTTTTT. The full variable domain, in which reference TRBV18 and TRBJ1-4 provide the parts outside the CDR3, is NAGVMQNPRHLVRRRGQEARLRCSPMKGHSHVYWYRQLPEEGLKFMVYLQKENIIDESGMPKERFSAEFPKEGPSILRIQQVVRGDSAAYFCASSPNGQGVEKLFFGSGTQLSVL.

J is TRBJ1-4 and V is TRBV7-2, with D unresolved. The CDR3 consists of 16 residues. Germline V lookup: CDR1 SGHTA, CDR2 FQGNSA. V dropped 5 bases and J dropped 5 bases, with 18 bases sitting between them. The CDR3, as DNA: TGTGCCAGCAGCCCCGGTGGGGAGCGTCGAAATGAAAAACTGTTTTTT. Translation gives CASSPGGERRNEKLFF.